The present T cell receptor beta chain was sequenced within a study of blood T cell repertoires in COVID-19. Clones were sequenced by immunoSEQ multiplex PCR, and TCRdb holds only the in-frame ones, with some missing. This sample has 55,000 to 75,000 clones; approximately 88% occur once, and the top ten carry approximately 16%. This CDR3 spans 16 amino acids. The junction had 9 bases not matched to a gene; V was cut back by 5 bases and J by 5 bases. Germline V gives CDR1 SGHTA, CDR2 FQGTGA. The source is a man in his 60s with COVID-19, enrolled during active disease. The sequencing input was peripheral blood. The chain has TRBV7-3 and TRBJ2-2, with TRBD1 matching over 9 bases. The CDR3 nucleotides read TGTGCCAGCAGCGCCTCACAGGGGGCTGGAACCGGGGAGCTGTTTTTT. It translates to CASSASQGAGTGELFF.